This TCR beta chain is drawn from a study of memory CD4+ T cells and cytomegalovirus serostatus. Per the original data handling: After removing out-of-frame reads, approximately 2 million distinct TCRbeta sequences remained. Profiling relied on immunoSEQ multiplex PCR, and the TCRdb table lists in-frame clones only, not all of them. Clone size and V and J calls were adopted from that table, with D and trimming inferred from the DNA. Among approximately 50,000 clones listed, about 73% were seen once. V was clipped by 5 bases and J by 6 bases, with 13 bases between them. The germline V gene has CDR1 SGHNT and CDR2 YENEEA. CDR3 length: 14 amino acids. The sort gate was single viable CD3+CD4+CD8-CD45RO+ cells for memory CD4+ T cells.

What was sequenced was memory CD4+ T cells from blood. The TCR was taken from an adult in good health and CMV-seropositive. The chain couples TRBV11-3 to TRBJ2-2; D not certain. The CDR3 sequence is CASSPGRWAGELFF. The CDR3, as DNA: TGTGCCAGCAGCCCCGGGCGGTGGGCCGGGGAGCTGTTTTTT.